The source of this T cell receptor (beta chain) is a study of blood T cell repertoires in COVID-19. Study in general: COVID-19 samples from acute and convalescent phases originated in the United States, Italy and Spain.

Sequencing used immunoSEQ multiplex PCR; TCRdb keeps in-frame clones, though not all of them. Of fewer than 35,000 clones detected, 75% to 90% appear once; the ten largest clones hold 28%. The CDR3 covers 12 residues. Trimming left V 4 bases short and J 7 bases short, with 11 bases between. CDR1 is SGDLS and CDR2 is YYNGEE in the germline V gene. This chain joins TRBV9 and TRBJ1-2, with D uncertain. This receptor was identified in an elderly man with acute or convalescent COVID-19. The sample taken for sequencing was peripheral blood. The CDR3 is CASSPAEGGYTF. In DNA, the CDR3 is TGTGCCAGCAGCCCCGCAGAGGGTGGCTACACCTTC.